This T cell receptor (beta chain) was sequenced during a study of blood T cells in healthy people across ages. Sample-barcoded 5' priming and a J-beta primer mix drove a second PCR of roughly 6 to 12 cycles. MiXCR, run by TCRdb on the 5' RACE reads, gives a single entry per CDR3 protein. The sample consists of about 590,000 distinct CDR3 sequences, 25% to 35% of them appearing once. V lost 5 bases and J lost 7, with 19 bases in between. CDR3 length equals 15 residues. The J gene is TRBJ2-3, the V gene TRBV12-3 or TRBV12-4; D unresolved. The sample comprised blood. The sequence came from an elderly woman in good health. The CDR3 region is CASSLRASETYTQYF. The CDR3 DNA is TGTGCCAGCAGTCTCCGGGCCTCAGAAACTTATACGCAGTATTTT.